These T cell receptor beta chains were read from a single sample in a study of blood T cell repertoires in COVID-19. Sequencing used immunoSEQ multiplex PCR; TCRdb keeps in-frame clones, though not all of them. The sample lists 250,000 or so clones, around 85% occurring once. Material: peripheral blood. The receptors come from an elderly man with acute or convalescent COVID-19. Each CDR3 is given with its conserved first and last residue. The D gene is left open where the match is weak. Rows give clone size only sometimes, using once, few, many, or a class for an expanded clone.

>TRBJ2-3|TRBD1|TRBV5-1|.
TGCGCCAGCAGCGTCGGAACCTACCGGGACAGGGTCTTTACAGATACGCAGTATTTT
CASSVGTYRDRVFTDTQYF
>TRBJ2-3|.|TRBV18|few
TGTGCCAGCTCACCACCGGGCAGGGCAGATACGCAGTATTTT
CASSPPGRADTQYF
>TRBJ1-2|.|TRBV3-1/TRBV3-2|.
TGTGCCAGCAGCCAAGGATACATGGACTTCCGAGGCTACACCTTC
CASSQGYMDFRGYTF
>TRBJ2-7|.|TRBV10-3|.
TGTGCCATCAGTGAGTCTACTAGCTACGAGCAGTACTTC
CAISESTSYEQYF
>TRBJ1-6|TRBD1|TRBV7-9|few
TGTGCCAGCAGCTTACGCTCGGACAGGGCCTCACCCCTCCACTTT
CASSLRSDRASPLHF
>TRBJ2-1|TRBD2|TRBV2|.
TGTGCCAGCAGTGAACGAGGCGGGGGGTTCTACAATGAGCAGTTCTTC
CASSERGGGFYNEQFF
>TRBJ2-7|.|TRBV5-4|few
TGTGCCAGCAGCCAAGTAGAAGGGGAGGAGGAGCAGTACTTC
CASSQVEGEEEQYF
>TRBJ1-2|.|TRBV5-4|.
TGTGCCAGCAGCTCAGACAGTTATGGCTACACCTTC
CASSSDSYGYTF
>TRBJ2-4|.|TRBV7-8|.
TGTGCCAGCAGCTTGGAGGGGGCTGGCAAAAACATTCAGTACTTC
CASSLEGAGKNIQYF
>TRBJ2-1|TRBD2|TRBV23-1|.
TGCGCCAGCAGTCAATCACTCAAAGCGGGAGGTTACTACAATGAGCAGTTCTTC
CASSQSLKAGGYYNEQFF
>TRBJ1-1|.|TRBV9|few
TGTGCCAGCAGCGTGACCGGCGGGGCCAACACTGAAGCTTTCTTT
CASSVTGGANTEAFF
>TRBJ2-7|TRBD1|TRBV4-1|.
TGCGCCAGCAGCCATCCCGGGACAGATACCTACGAGCAGTACTTC
CASSHPGTDTYEQYF
>TRBJ1-1|TRBD1|TRBV5-6|.
TGTGCCAGCAGCTTGGCAGGGGGTAGGAACACTGAAGCTTTCTTT
CASSLAGGRNTEAFF
>TRBJ2-1|TRBD2|TRBV24-1|.
TGTGCCACCAGTGATTTGGGGACTAGCGGGAGACATGAGCAGTTCTTC
CATSDLGTSGRHEQFF
>TRBJ1-1|.|TRBV10-2|.
TGCGCCAGCAGTGAGGCGGCGGCTGAAGCTTTCTTT
CASSEAAAEAFF
>TRBJ1-2|TRBD1|TRBV7-8|.
TGTGCCAGCAGCTTGCAGGGGGCCCCCTCTTATGGCTACACCTTC
CASSLQGAPSYGYTF
>TRBJ1-5|.|TRBV7-2|.
TGTGCCAGCAGCTTAGCGGGAGGAACAGGCCATAGCAATCAGCCCCAGCATTTT
CASSLAGGTGHSNQPQHF
>TRBJ1-1|.|TRBV10-3|once
TGTGCCGTCCGGGCGGAGGGGTCTGAAGCTTTCTTT
CAVRAEGSEAFF
>TRBJ1-2|.|TRBV7-3|.
TGTGCCAGCAGCGCAAGTGGGACAACTGGCTACACCTTC
CASSASGTTGYTF
>TRBJ2-1|TRBD2|TRBV18|once
TGTGCCAGCTCACCACAAGGGGGATCGCTAGCGGGAAGCTCCTACAATGAGCAGTTCTTC
CASSPQGGSLAGSSYNEQFF
>TRBJ2-1|TRBD2|TRBV27|few
TGTGCCAGCAGTTTATTAGCGGGGGGCAGCCACAATGAGCAGTTCTTC
CASSLLAGGSHNEQFF
>TRBJ2-3|TRBD1|TRBV5-1|.
TGCGCCAGCAGTCGAGGGACAGACACAGATACGCAGTATTTT
CASSRGTDTDTQYF
>TRBJ2-1|TRBD2|TRBV3-1/TRBV3-2|.
TGTGCCAGCAGCCCGTCCATAGCGGGAGGTGAGCAGTTCTTC
CASSPSIAGGEQFF
>TRBJ2-7|TRBD1|TRBV2|.
TGTGCCAGCAGTGATTTCAGGGGGACGCACTACGAGCAGTACTTC
CASSDFRGTHYEQYF
>TRBJ2-1|.|TRBV1|.
TGCACCAGCAGCCAAGTTTCCAAGAGCGGGAGCTCCTACAATGAGCAGTTCTTC
CTSSQVSKSGSSYNEQFF
>TRBJ1-4|TRBD1|TRBV5-1|.
TGCGCCAGCCGCCCGGGGCAGGGGGTTAAAAAACTGTTTTTT
CASRPGQGVKKLFF
>TRBJ2-5|.|TRBV7-6|.
TGTGCCAGCAGCTTAGCGAATAGTATCGAGACCCAGTACTTC
CASSLANSIETQYF
>TRBJ1-4|.|TRBV30|once
TGTGCCTGGAGTCCGAGCGACAGGCCAGGCGGAAAACTGTTTTTT
CAWSPSDRPGGKLFF